The 24 T cell receptor beta chains below all came from one sample that was sequenced in a study of T cell repertoires in cytomegalovirus infection. From the reads, TCRdb called clonotypes with MiXCR, one entry per CDR3 protein. The sample lists roughly 200,000 distinct CDR3 sequences, roughly 34% seen once, with roughly three fifths in the top ten. Their antigens remain unidentified. This sample comprised CD8+ T cells from cultured PBMCs, obtained from culture after CMV antigen stimulation. These receptors all come from a human donor in good health (CMV status not recorded). Some clones in this sample may be carry-over from other donors' samples.

The chain has TRBV20-1 and TRBJ2-7; D ambiguous. CDR1 DFQATT and CDR2 SNEGSKA come from the germline V gene (reference sequence). This CDR3 comprises 14 residues. V was pared by 1 base and J by 0 bases, with 10 bases between. Here the CDR3 reads CSARGTTVSYEQYF. CDR3 DNA sequence: TGCAGTGCTAGAGGAACTACAGTCTCCTACGAGCAGTACTTC.

This clonotype has a handful of counts. The chain employs TRBV7-9 and TRBJ2-7, with 10 bases lining up with TRBD2. Germline V gene data show CDR1 as SEHNR and CDR2 as FQNEAQ (reference sequence). J was trimmed by 2 bases and V by 4 bases; bases with no gene match: 14. The CDR3 is 18 amino acids. Written as DNA, the CDR3 is TGTGCCAGCAGCTACCCACTGGGTTCTAGCGGGGGAACCTACGAGCAGTACTTC. Translated, it gives CASSYPLGSSGGTYEQYF.

This clonotype has more than one count but fewer than ten. The genes are TRBV7-9 and TRBJ1-3, with a tentative D call TRBD1 (5 bases). V was trimmed by 4 bases and J by 3 bases, leaving 10 bases between them. The germline gives CDR1 SEHNR, CDR2 FQNEAQ (reference sequence). This CDR3 is built from 14 residues. The DNA of the CDR3 is TGTGCCAGCAGCTCAGGGCCGATTGGAAACACCATATATTTT. Amino acids: CASSSGPIGNTIYF.

This clonotype has a count of ten or more. V and J are TRBV15 and TRBJ1-3; a weak D match, TRBD1 (5 bases). Germline V CDR1 and CDR2: LNHNV, YYDKDF (reference sequence). V was shortened by 4 bases and J by 0 bases, with 13 bases between the two germline ends. The CDR3 runs to 16 residues. The CDR3, as DNA: TGTGCCACCAGCACTCCCACCCAGGGCTCTGGAAACACCATATATTTT. Translating gives CATSTPTQGSGNTIYF.

The chain has TRBV7-9 and TRBJ2-5; possibly TRBD2 for D (6 bases). Germline values: CDR1 SEHNR, CDR2 FQNEAQ (reference sequence). V was clipped by 1 base and J by 2 bases, with 11 bases between them. CDR3 length: 15 amino acids. CDR3 protein: CASSLDVRGQETQYF. In nucleotides, the CDR3 is TGTGCCAGCAGCTTAGATGTACGGGGGCAAGAGACCCAGTACTTC.

V is TRBV11-1 and J is TRBJ1-2, with D perhaps TRBD1 (6 bases). The germline CDR1 and CDR2 sequences are SGHAT and FQDESV (reference sequence). This CDR3 has 15 residues. Trimming took 1 base from V and 3 from J, leaving 12 bases between them. The DNA of the CDR3 is TGTGCCAGCAGCTTAGGGACAGATCCCTACTATGGCTACACCTTC. This gives the protein CASSLGTDPYYGYTF.

This clonotype was detected many times. The J gene is TRBJ2-3, the V gene TRBV7-8; 9 nucleotides align to TRBD2. This CDR3 region has 18 residues. V was clipped by 0 bases and J by 2 bases; unmatched bases: 9. Germline CDR1 and CDR2: SGHVS and FQNEAQ. The CDR3 sequence is CASSLARASGVNTDTQYF. The CDR3 DNA reads TGTGCCAGCAGCTTAGCGCGGGCTAGCGGGGTGAACACAGATACGCAGTATTTT.

V usage is TRBV7-8 and J usage is TRBJ2-7; D ambiguous. Germline CDR1 SGHVS, CDR2 FQNEAQ. This CDR3 has 12 residues. Trimming cost V 6 bases and J 4 bases, with 10 bases left between them. For the CDR3, the DNA is TGTGCCAGCAGTCCCGAAATTTACGAGCAGTACTTC. Translation: CASSPEIYEQYF.

This rearrangement joins TRBV15 to TRBJ2-2, with D possibly being TRBD2 (6 bases). The CDR3 length is 15 residues. Germline CDR1 reads LNHNV; CDR2 reads YYDKDF (reference sequence). Trimming removed 5 bases at V and 1 base at J, with 11 bases between. CDR3 DNA sequence: TGTGCCACCAGCGGGGGACTGGAGAACACCGGGGAGCTGTTTTTT. Translated, it gives CATSGGLENTGELFF. Full variable domain (outside the CDR3, taken from reference TRBV15 and TRBJ2-2): DAMVIQNPRYQVTQFGKPVTLSCSQTLNHNVMYWYQQKSSQAPKLLFHYYDKDFNNEADTPDNFQSRRPNTSFCFLDIRSPGLGDTAMYLCATSGGLENTGELFFGEGSRLTVL.

This rearrangement joins TRBV7-9 to TRBJ2-7, with no clear D. V was shortened by 5 bases and J by 3 bases, with 20 bases between the two germline ends. The CDR3 runs 16 residues. Looked up from germline, CDR1 is SEHNR and CDR2 is FQNEAQ (reference sequence). CDR3 protein: CASSPRSGRRNYEQYF. Here the CDR3 DNA reads TGTGCCAGCAGCCCGAGGTCCGGACGTCGAAACTACGAGCAGTACTTC.

This chain joins TRBV19 and TRBJ1-1; D possibly corresponds to TRBD1 (6 bases). CDR1 and CDR2 from the germline V gene are LNHDA and SQIVND (reference sequence). V dropped 1 base and J dropped 3 bases, with 12 bases sitting between them. This CDR3 comprises 15 residues. The CDR3 sequence: CASSIAWTAHTEAFF. The CDR3, as DNA: TGTGCCAGTAGTATAGCTTGGACAGCGCACACTGAAGCTTTCTTT.

This clonotype was observed a few times. This chain uses TRBV7-2 with TRBJ2-3; unclear D gene. The germline CDR1 and CDR2 sequences are SGHTA and FQGNSA. There are 14 residues in the CDR3. The ends were cut back, 0 bases at V and 4 bases at J, with 8 bases in the middle. The CDR3 loop is CASSLAPEPDTQYF. In nucleotides, the CDR3 is TGTGCCAGCAGCTTAGCGCCGGAACCAGATACGCAGTATTTT. Full variable domain (outside the CDR3, taken from reference TRBV7-2 and TRBJ2-3): GAGVSQSPSNKVTEKGKDVELRCDPISGHTALYWYRQSLGQGLEFLIYFQGNSAPDKSGLPSDRFSAERTGGSVSTLTIQRTQQEDSAVYLCASSLAPEPDTQYFGPGTRLTVL.

V is TRBV2 and J is TRBJ2-1, with D tentatively TRBD2 (6 bases). CDR1 is SNHLY and CDR2 is FYNNEI in the germline V gene. This CDR3 spans 12 amino acids. Trimming stripped 8 bases from V and 6 bases from J, with 11 bases between. In DNA, the CDR3 is TGTGCCAGCCCGGGACTCCTCAATGAGCAGTTCTTC. Translation gives CASPGLLNEQFF.

The chain carries TRBV25-1 and TRBJ2-3; TRBD1 aligns across 9 bases. Germline V gives CDR1 MGHDK, CDR2 SYGVNS. J gave up 3 bases and V 4 bases, and 5 bases lay outside the gene matches. The CDR3 runs 15 residues. The CDR3 DNA reads TGTGCCAGCAGTGGATTGGGACAGGGAACAGATACGCAGTATTTT. Encoded protein: CASSGLGQGTDTQYF.

The J gene is TRBJ2-1, the V gene TRBV7-4; 14 bases match TRBD2. CDR1 SGHVT and CDR2 SQSDAQ come from the germline V gene. The V segment lost 5 bases and the J segment 8 bases; nucleotides outside the gene matches: 8. The CDR3 sequence is 16 residues long. Here the CDR3 reads CASSPPGLAGVDEQFF. In DNA form, the CDR3 reads TGTGCCAGCAGCCCCCCGGGACTAGCGGGAGTCGATGAGCAGTTCTTC.

This clonotype was counted between two and nine times. The chain is built from TRBV12-3 or TRBV12-4 and TRBJ2-5, with a tentative D call TRBD1 (6 bases). CDR3 size: 17 residues. V was shortened by 3 bases and J by 2 bases, with 19 bases between the two germline ends. The CDR3 here is CASSLSGGGLRQETQYF. The CDR3 bases are TGTGCCAGCAGTTTGTCTGGGGGCGGACTTCGACAAGAGACCCAGTACTTC.

The J gene is TRBJ1-2, the V gene TRBV29-1; 9 bases line up with TRBD1. The germline V gene encodes CDR1 SQVTM and CDR2 ANQGSEA. V gave up 1 base and J gave up 6 bases; unmatched junction bases: 0. The CDR3 sequence is 12 residues long. The CDR3 loop is CSVEGTGDGYTF. Written as DNA, the CDR3 is TGCAGCGTTGAAGGGACAGGGGATGGCTACACCTTC.

The sample holds many counts of this clonotype. V gene TRBV7-6 combines with J gene TRBJ2-1; D may correspond to TRBD1 or TRBD2 (5 bases each). This CDR3 has 16 amino acids. Trimming took 1 base from V and 0 from J, leaving 10 bases between them. The germline gives CDR1 SGHVS, CDR2 FNYEAQ. CDR3 nucleotide sequence: TGTGCCAGCAGCTTAGGTGCAGGGAGCTCCTACAATGAGCAGTTCTTC. Translation: CASSLGAGSSYNEQFF.

This clonotype was seen only a few times. The chain links TRBV7-3 to TRBJ2-1; TRBD2 might be the D (5 bases). The CDR3 sequence is 15 residues long. Trimming removed 5 bases at V and 3 bases at J, with 14 bases between. Looked up from germline, CDR1 is SGHTA and CDR2 is FQGTGA. CDR3 residues: CASSATGRGYNEQFF. DNA for the CDR3: TGTGCCAGCAGCGCGACCGGACGGGGCTACAATGAGCAGTTCTTC.

The J gene is TRBJ2-2, the V gene TRBV14, with 12 positions matching TRBD2. The CDR3 is 21 amino acids. Germline values: CDR1 SGHDN, CDR2 FVKESK. V lost 0 bases and J lost 1; bases outside the gene matches: 12. This chain's CDR3 is CASSQETHQLAGGKNTGELFF. CDR3 nucleotide sequence: TGTGCCAGCAGCCAAGAGACCCACCAACTAGCGGGAGGAAAGAACACCGGGGAGCTGTTTTTT.

The rearrangement joins TRBV2 to TRBJ1-5; 8 positions agree with TRBD1. This CDR3 contains 15 residues. Trimming at V came to 7 bases and at J to 4 bases, leaving 9 bases not matched to a gene. Germline CDR1 is SNHLY and CDR2 is FYNNEI. This CDR3 is CASKWTGSTNQPQHF. Here the CDR3 DNA reads TGTGCCAGCAAATGGACAGGGTCGACAAATCAGCCCCAGCATTTT.

In its sample, this clonotype was seen a few times. The chain recombines TRBV7-6 with TRBJ1-2, with TRBD1 as a possible D gene (5 bases). The V and J ends lost 2 bases and 6 bases respectively, with 19 bases between them. The CDR3 extends over 16 amino acids. Germline CDR1 and CDR2: SGHVS and FNYEAQ. CDR3 DNA: TGTGCCAGCAGCTTACGGGGGAACAGCGCTTGGGATGGCTACACCTTC. It yields the protein CASSLRGNSAWDGYTF.

This chain connects TRBV29-1 to TRBJ2-1; tentatively, D is TRBD1 or TRBD2 (6 bases each). The CDR3 totals 17 residues. Per the germline V gene, CDR1 is SQVTM and CDR2 is ANQGSEA. Trimming took 3 bases from V and 8 from J, leaving 26 bases between them. This CDR3 is CSVDGLRGASSIYEQFF. The CDR3 bases are TGCAGCGTTGATGGCCTGAGGGGGGCGTCGAGCATCTATGAGCAGTTCTTC.

The rearrangement links TRBV4-2 to TRBJ2-5; 14 bases match TRBD2. The germline V gene encodes CDR1 LGHNA and CDR2 YNFKEQ. Unmatched junction bases numbered 4, after V lost 1 base and J lost 3 bases. This CDR3 is 17 amino acids long. In DNA, the CDR3 is TGTGCCAGCAGCCAAGGACTAGCGGGAGGGCCCAAAGAGACCCAGTACTTC. Its translation: CASSQGLAGGPKETQYF.